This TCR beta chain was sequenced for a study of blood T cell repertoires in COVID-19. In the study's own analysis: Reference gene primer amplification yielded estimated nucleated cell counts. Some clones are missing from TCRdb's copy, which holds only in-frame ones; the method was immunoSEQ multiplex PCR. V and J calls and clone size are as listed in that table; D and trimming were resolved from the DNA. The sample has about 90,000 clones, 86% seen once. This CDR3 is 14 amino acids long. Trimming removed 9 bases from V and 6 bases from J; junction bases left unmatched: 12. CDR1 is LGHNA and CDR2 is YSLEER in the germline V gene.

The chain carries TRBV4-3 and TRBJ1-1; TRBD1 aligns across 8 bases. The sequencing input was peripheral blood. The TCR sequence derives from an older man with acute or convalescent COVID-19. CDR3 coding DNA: TGCGCCAGTAGACAGGGGTATGAATGGTCTGAAGCTTTCTTT. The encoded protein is CASRQGYEWSEAFF.